The 13 T cell receptor beta chains presented below share a single source sample, sequenced in a study of shared clonotypes between healthy human individuals. Profiling relied on immunoSEQ multiplex PCR, and the TCRdb table lists in-frame clones only, not all of them. The sample includes some 1,600,000 clones, 95% to 99% seen only once; the top ten take 0.4% to 0.55%. Source material: naive CD4+ T cells sorted from blood. The subset here: CD45RA+ positively selected. All receptors come from a man aged 25 to 45 in good health.

The V and J genes are TRBV5-1 and TRBJ2-7; 12 bases map to TRBD2. Germline CDR1 and CDR2: SGHRS and YFSETQ. CDR3 length equals 13 residues. J lost 6 bases, V lost 4 bases, and 2 bases had no gene match. CDR3 sequence reads: CASSQTSGSEQYF. Written as DNA, the CDR3 is TGCGCCAGCAGCCAGACTAGCGGGAGCGAGCAGTACTTC.

The chain links TRBV18 to TRBJ2-3, with TRBD2 as a possible D gene (5 bases). Germline V gene lookup returns CDR1 KGHSH and CDR2 LQKENI. This CDR3 spans 17 amino acids. Trimming removed 1 base at V and 6 bases at J, with 20 bases between. CDR3 DNA: TGTGCCAGCTCACCACGAGTTGTGTCCAGCGGTCTGGATACGCAGTATTTT. Amino acid sequence: CASSPRVVSSGLDTQYF.

The chain joins TRBV5-1 to TRBJ2-5; perhaps TRBD1 as D (6 bases). V was shortened by 0 bases and J by 2 bases, with 14 bases between the two germline ends. Germline CDR1 is SGHRS and CDR2 is YFSETQ. This CDR3 contains 16 residues. CDR3 bases: TGCGCCAGCAGCTTGGTTTTGGACAGATCACAAGAGACCCAGTACTTC. It translates to CASSLVLDRSQETQYF.

The rearrangement joins TRBV28 to TRBJ2-5; 7 bases line up with TRBD2. CDR1 and CDR2 from the germline V gene are MDHEN and SYDVKM. V was clipped by 5 bases and J by 4 bases; unmatched bases: 4. The CDR3 is 13 amino acids. In DNA form, the CDR3 reads TGTGCCAGCAGTGCTTGGGAGGGAGAGACCCAGTACTTC. Encoded protein: CASSAWEGETQYF.

This clone appeared a single time. The chain couples TRBV7-2 to TRBJ2-5, with 7 bases matching TRBD1. The V segment lost 5 bases and the J segment 9 bases; nucleotides outside the gene matches: 21. The CDR3 covers 17 residues. Germline V gene lookup returns CDR1 SGHTA and CDR2 FQGNSA. The CDR3 is CASSLVRGGQVSGSQYF. The CDR3 region has the DNA TGTGCCAGCAGCCTGGTACGAGGGGGCCAGGTCAGTGGGTCCCAGTACTTC.

The CDR3 reads CASSLTGTGFSYGYTF. The CDR3, as DNA: TGTGCCAGCAGCTTGACCGGGACAGGGTTTTCCTATGGCTACACCTTC. The J gene is TRBJ1-2, the V gene TRBV5-5, with TRBD1 matching 9 bases. After removal of 1 base from V and 4 bases from J, the junction contained 8 bases not matched to a gene. The CDR3 has 16 amino acids. Germline V gene sequence: CDR1 SGHKS, CDR2 YYEKEE (reference sequence).

This clone was detected once. The chain carries TRBV6-1 and TRBJ1-5, with D uncertain. The CDR3 is 15 amino acids. Germline assignment: CDR1 MNHNS and CDR2 SASEGT. Trimming took off 2 bases at V and 6 bases at J, with 14 bases between the two ends. CDR3 protein: CASSEIPFPVQPQHF. Written as DNA, the CDR3 is TGTGCCAGCAGTGAAATCCCCTTCCCGGTTCAGCCCCAGCATTTT.

The chain combines TRBV25-1 with TRBJ2-1; a possible D gene is TRBD2 (5 bases). Trimming pared 4 bases from V and 9 bases from J, leaving 19 bases between. CDR1 MGHDK and CDR2 SYGVNS come from the germline V gene. The CDR3 extends over 15 amino acids. The CDR3 DNA follows: TGTGCCAGCAGTGTAGTAGCGCCCTTCGCCGGTGAGCAGTTCTTC. Translating it yields CASSVVAPFAGEQFF.

The V call is TRBV21-1, the J call TRBJ1-5. TRBV21-1 has pseudogene status. This CDR3 contains 14 residues. CDR3 loop: CASSGRGLNQPQHF. The CDR3 DNA reads as TGTGCCAGCAGTGGCCGGGGTCTCAATCAGCCCCAGCATTTT.

The gene calls are TRBV5-4 and TRBJ2-7; 9 bases are shared with TRBD1. The CDR3 is made up of 15 amino acids. Germline V gives CDR1 SGHNT, CDR2 YYREEE (reference sequence). J lost 1 base, V lost 3 bases, and 5 bases had no gene match. The CDR3 DNA reads TGTGCCAGCAGCTGGTCCGGGACAGGGTCCTACGAGCAGTACTTC. Protein: CASSWSGTGSYEQYF.

The chain recombines TRBV6-6 with TRBJ2-2; 9 bases are a match to TRBD2. Trimming took 4 bases from V and 10 from J; bases not matched to a gene: 13. The CDR3 length is 16 residues. Germline V gene data show CDR1 as MNHNY and CDR2 as SVGAGI (reference sequence). CDR3 region: CASSFTGTSPIEELFF. CDR3 nucleotides: TGTGCCAGCAGTTTTACCGGGACTAGCCCGATCGAGGAGCTGTTTTTT.

Worth noting for this clone: This sample also contains other DNA sequences that code for the same CDR3. The V call is TRBV28, the J call TRBJ2-7; 8 positions match TRBD1. The V and J ends lost 6 bases and 1 base, in that order; junction bases with no gene match: 8. Germline-derived CDR1 and CDR2 are MDHEN and SYDVKM. This CDR3 spans 15 amino acids. DNA for the CDR3: TGTGCCAGCAGCTCAGGACAGGGCAGGTCCTACGAGCAGTACTTC. Translated: CASSSGQGRSYEQYF.

The chain recombines TRBV5-4 with TRBJ2-3; D is unclear. Germline loops: CDR1 SGHNT, CDR2 YYREEE (reference sequence). Trimming cost V 4 bases and J 2 bases, with 11 bases left between them. This CDR3 has 14 amino acids. Here the CDR3 reads CASSVLPFTDTQYF. For the CDR3, the DNA is TGTGCCAGCAGCGTACTACCTTTCACAGATACGCAGTATTTT.